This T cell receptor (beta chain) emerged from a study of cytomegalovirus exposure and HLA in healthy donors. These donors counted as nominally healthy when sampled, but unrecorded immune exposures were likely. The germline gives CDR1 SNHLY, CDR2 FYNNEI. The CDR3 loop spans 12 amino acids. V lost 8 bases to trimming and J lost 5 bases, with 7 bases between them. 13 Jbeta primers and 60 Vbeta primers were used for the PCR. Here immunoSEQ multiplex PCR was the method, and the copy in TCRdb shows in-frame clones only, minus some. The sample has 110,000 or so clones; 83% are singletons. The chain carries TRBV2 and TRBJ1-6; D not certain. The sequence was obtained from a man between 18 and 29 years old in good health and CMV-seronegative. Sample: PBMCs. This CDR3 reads CASGLDNSPLHF. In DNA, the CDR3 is TGTGCCAGCGGTTTAGATAATTCACCCCTCCACTTT.